This paragraph reports one T cell receptor beta chain. Preparation of the TCRbeta library involved a method that used unique molecular identifiers. Each CDR3 protein gets one entry after TCRdb re-called the PCR reads with MiXCR. The repertoire holds a few hundred thousand distinct CDR3 sequences, approximately 10% seen once, with around 2.3% in the top ten. This specimen belongs to a study of T-cell reconstitution after alpha-beta-depleted transplantation in children. V was cut by 3 bases and J by 4 bases, with 12 bases left in between. The V gene's germline CDR1 is MNHEY and CDR2 SMNVEV (reference sequence). CDR3 length: 14 amino acids.

This chain links TRBV27 with TRBJ2-5, with D perhaps matching TRBD2 (6 bases). This TCR was sampled from a human donor who donated a stem cell graft to a child with acute lymphoblastic leukemia. The source material was PBMCs from the stem cell graft donor, sampled from the stem cell graft. The CDR3 DNA reads TGTGCCAGCAGTTTCGGGCAGGGAGGAGAGACCCAGTACTTC. Its protein product is CASSFGQGGETQYF.